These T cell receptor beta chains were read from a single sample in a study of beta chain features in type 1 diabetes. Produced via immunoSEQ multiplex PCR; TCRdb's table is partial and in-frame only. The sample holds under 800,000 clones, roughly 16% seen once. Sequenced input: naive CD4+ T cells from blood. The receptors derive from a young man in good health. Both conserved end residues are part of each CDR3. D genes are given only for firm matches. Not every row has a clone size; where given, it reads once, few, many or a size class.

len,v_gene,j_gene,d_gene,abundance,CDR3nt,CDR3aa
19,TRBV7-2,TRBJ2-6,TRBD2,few,TGTGCCAGCAGCTTAGCGGCTGGACTAGTCCTCTCTGGGGCCAACGTCCTGACTTTC,CASSLAAGLVLSGANVLTF
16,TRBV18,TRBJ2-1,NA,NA,TGTGCCAGCTCACGAACCGGGCCTAGCTCCTACAATGAGCAGTTCTTC,CASSRTGPSSYNEQFF
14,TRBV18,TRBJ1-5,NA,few,TGTGCCAGCTCACTCACAGGTGGCAATCAGCCCCAGCATTTT,CASSLTGGNQPQHF
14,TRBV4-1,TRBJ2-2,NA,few,TGCGCCAGCAGGGCGGAGGCGAACACCGGGGAGCTGTTTTTT,CASRAEANTGELFF
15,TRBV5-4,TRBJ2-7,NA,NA,TGTGCCAGCAGCTTGGGACGGGAACCCCCCTACGAGCAGTACTTC,CASSLGREPPYEQYF
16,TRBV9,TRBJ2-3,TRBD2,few,TGTGCCAGCAGCGTAGCGACTAGCGGGGGGACAGATACGCAGTATTTT,CASSVATSGGTDTQYF
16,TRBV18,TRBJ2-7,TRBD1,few,TGTGCCAGCTCACCACCCGGGACAGGGTATCCCTACGAGCAGTACTTC,CASSPPGTGYPYEQYF
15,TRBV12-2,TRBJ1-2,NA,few,TGTGCAAGTCGCTGTGGATGGGATACTGACTATGGCTACACCTTC,CASRCGWDTDYGYTF
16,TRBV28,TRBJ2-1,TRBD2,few,TGTGCCAGCAGTTCCTCCCGGACTAGCGGAGTCAATGAGCAGTTCTTC,CASSSSRTSGVNEQFF
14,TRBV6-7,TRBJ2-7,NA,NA,TGTGCCAGCAGTTACCGCCTAGTTCAACACGAGCAGTACTTC,CASSYRLVQHEQYF
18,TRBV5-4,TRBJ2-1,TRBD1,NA,TGTGCCAGCAGCCCGTGGACAGGGGGGATGGACAAGGACAATGAGCAGTTCTTC,CASSPWTGGMDKDNEQFF
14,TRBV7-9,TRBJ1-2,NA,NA,TGTGCCAGCAGCCTTGCCGACGGATCGAGGGGCTACACCTTC,CASSLADGSRGYTF
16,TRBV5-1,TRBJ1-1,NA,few,TGCGCCAGCAGCTTGACCTGGGGGCCGAGGAACACTGAAGCTTTCTTT,CASSLTWGPRNTEAFF
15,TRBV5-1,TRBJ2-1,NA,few,TGCGCCAGCAGCTTGGCCCACTCGACCCGAGATGAGCAGTTCTTC,CASSLAHSTRDEQFF
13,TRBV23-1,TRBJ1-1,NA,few,TGCGCCAGCAAAGACAGAGAGAACACTGAAGCTTTCTTT,CASKDRENTEAFF
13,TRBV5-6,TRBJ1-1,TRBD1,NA,TGTGCCAGCAGGGGACAGGCGAACACTGAAGCTTTCTTT,CASRGQANTEAFF
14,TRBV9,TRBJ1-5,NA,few,TGTGCCAGCAGCCTAACAGGGCTCAATCAGCCCCAGCATTTT,CASSLTGLNQPQHF
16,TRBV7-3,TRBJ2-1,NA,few,TGTGCCAGCAGCCAATCCCCTAGGCTAGAGTACAATGAGCAGTTCTTC,CASSQSPRLEYNEQFF
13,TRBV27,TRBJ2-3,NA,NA,TGTGCCAGCAGTGATCCTGCCCCAGATACGCAGTATTTT,CASSDPAPDTQYF
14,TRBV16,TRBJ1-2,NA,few,TGTGCCAGCAGCCTGGGACGGCGAAACTATGGCTACACCTTC,CASSLGRRNYGYTF
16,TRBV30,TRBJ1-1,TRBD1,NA,TGTGCCTCGGGGGACGACAGGGCGAGGGTGAACACTGAAGCTTTCTTT,CASGDDRARVNTEAFF
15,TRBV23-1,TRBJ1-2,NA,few,TGCGCCAGCAGTCAAGGCAGCCACACCAACTATGGCTACACCTTC,CASSQGSHTNYGYTF
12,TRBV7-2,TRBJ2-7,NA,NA,TGTGCCAGCAGCTTAAGTTTCTACGAGCAGTACTTC,CASSLSFYEQYF
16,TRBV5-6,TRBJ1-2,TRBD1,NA,TGTGCCAGCATCGAGGGGGACAGGGGTGGACTCTATGGCTACACCTTC,CASIEGDRGGLYGYTF
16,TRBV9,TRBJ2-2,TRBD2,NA,TGTGCCAGCAGCATCCTAGCGGGACTGAACACCGGGGAGCTGTTTTTT,CASSILAGLNTGELFF
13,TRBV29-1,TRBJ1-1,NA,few,TGCAGCGTTGGTGGGGACCTACGGACTGAAGCTTTCTTT,CSVGGDLRTEAFF
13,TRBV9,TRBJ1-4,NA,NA,TGTGCCAGCAGCGGCCCAACGAGGGAAAAACTGTTTTTT,CASSGPTREKLFF
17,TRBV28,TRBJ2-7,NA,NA,TGTGCCAGCAGTTTACCGAAGGGACTCCAGGCACTCTACGAGCAGTACTTC,CASSLPKGLQALYEQYF
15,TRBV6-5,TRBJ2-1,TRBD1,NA,TGTGCCAGCAGTCGGGGACAGGGAGATTACAATGAGCAGTTCTTC,CASSRGQGDYNEQFF
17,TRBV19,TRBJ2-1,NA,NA,TGTGCCAGTAGTATACGGCCGACAGGCCGACCCTACAATGAGCAGTTCTTC,CASSIRPTGRPYNEQFF
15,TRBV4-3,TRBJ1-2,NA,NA,TGCGCCAGCAGCCAAGATATGGCCAGTAACTATGGCTACACCTTC,CASSQDMASNYGYTF
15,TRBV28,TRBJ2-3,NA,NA,TGTGCCAGCAGCCCCGAGCGAGGAGTAACAGATACGCAGTATTTT,CASSPERGVTDTQYF
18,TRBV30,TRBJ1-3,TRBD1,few,TGTGCCCGAATGGAAGGTGACAGGGCACTAAACTCTGGAAACACCATATATTTT,CARMEGDRALNSGNTIYF
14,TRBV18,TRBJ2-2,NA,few,TGTGCCAGCTCACCGCGAACCTACACCGGGGAGCTGTTTTTT,CASSPRTYTGELFF
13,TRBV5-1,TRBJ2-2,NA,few,TGCGCCAGCAGCGATGAAAGGACCGGGGAGCTGTTTTTT,CASSDERTGELFF
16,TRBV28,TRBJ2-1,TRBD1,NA,TGTGCCAGCAGTTTACTTGGACAGGGGGCCGGGAATGAGCAGTTCTTC,CASSLLGQGAGNEQFF
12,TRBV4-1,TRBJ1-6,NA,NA,TGCGCCAGCAGCCAAGTAAATTCACCCCTCCACTTT,CASSQVNSPLHF
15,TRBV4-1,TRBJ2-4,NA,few,TGCGCCAGCAGCCGATCTGGGTTAGCCAAAAACATTCAGTACTTC,CASSRSGLAKNIQYF
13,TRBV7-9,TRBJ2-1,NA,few,TGTGCCAGCAGCCCCTCTCCCTACAATGAGCAGTTCTTC,CASSPSPYNEQFF
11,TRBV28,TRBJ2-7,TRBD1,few,TGTGCCAGCACGGACAGGTACGAGCAGTACTTC,CASTDRYEQYF
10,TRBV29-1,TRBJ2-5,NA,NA,TGCAGCACCTTCCGGGAGACCCAGTACTTC,CSTFRETQYF
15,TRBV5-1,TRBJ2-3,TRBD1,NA,TGCGCCAGCAGCGCCGGGACAGGGTTGCCAGATACGCAGTATTTT,CASSAGTGLPDTQYF
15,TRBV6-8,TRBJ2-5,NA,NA,TGTGCCAGCAGACCACGAGCCCAGCGAGCAGAGACCCAGTACTTC,CASRPRAQRAETQYF
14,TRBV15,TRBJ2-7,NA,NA,TGTGCCACCAGCAGAGAGTCAAGCTCCTACGAGCAGTACTTC,CATSRESSSYEQYF
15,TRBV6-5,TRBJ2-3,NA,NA,TGTGCCAGCAGTTACTCGAGAAGGGGAGGAGATACGCAGTATTTT,CASSYSRRGGDTQYF
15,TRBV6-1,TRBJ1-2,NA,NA,TGTGCCAGCAGTGAGGCCTCAGGAGTTACCTATGGCTACACCTTC,CASSEASGVTYGYTF
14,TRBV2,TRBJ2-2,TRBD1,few,TGTGCCAGCGGGGGACAGGGGAACACCGGGGAGCTGTTTTTT,CASGGQGNTGELFF